This T cell receptor beta chain was sequenced in a study of blood T cell repertoires in COVID-19 (dated by TCRdb to the early 2020s). At the level of the whole study: Samples covering the acute and convalescent phases of COVID-19 were provided by collaborators in the United States, Italy and Spain. The material from the prospective study consisted of cDNA or gDNA derived from T cells, B-cell-depleted T cells, or PBMCs. The dataset comprised deeply sampled blood TCRbeta repertoires from subjects exposed to, actively infected with, or recovered from COVID-19. A freely available public database, intended as a resource for researchers studying the immune response to SARS-CoV-2, is where the repertoires were released. Samples were obtained from the ongoing ImmuneRACE study (first 160 participants) and from 1,000 to 1,500 subjects provided by 6 global collaborators. Sample metadata almost always included a de-identified subject ID, COVID-19 status, age in years and sex. Where HLA class I and class II types were available, the types were taken from metadata supplied by the sample provider, not from assay-based typing.

The immunoSEQ Assay, a bias-controlled multiplex PCR, was used to amplify TCRbeta CDR3 regions from genomic DNA. Per the source publication's procedure: Within the assay, amplification of reference gene primers was used to estimate how many nucleated cells each sample contained. Sequence reads were collapsed and filtered to measure the absolute abundance of every unique TCRbeta CDR3 rearrangement. For each sample, productive Simpson clonality was calculated as the square root of Simpson's diversity index over productive rearrangements. This immuneACCESS table, as held by TCRdb, lists in-frame sequences with V and J called but not all clones. Of the missing ones, under half trace to an unresolved V gene in checked studies; the others have no known cause. The D gene and trimming were derived from the DNA, and the V and J assignments and clone size from that table. The sample table contains 250,000 to 300,000 clones; only one count was recorded for 80% to 90% of them. The top ten constitute about 11% of the sample.

The collaborating institutions used their own protocols to collect whole blood in K2EDTA tubes. Collaborator samples were shipped for TCRbeta analysis as frozen whole blood, isolated PBMCs, or DNA extracted from either sample type. Trimming takes 10 bases from V and 3 bases from J, and the germline ends sit 19 bases apart. Via the germline V gene, CDR1 is MNHEY and CDR2 SVGAGI. The CDR3, cysteine through phenylalanine, is 14 amino acids long. Just the 42-base CDR3 DNA is kept, in frame starting at base 1. Points the paper makes about the study in general: The amount of clinical and demographic metadata varied by source and participant and was provided uncurated.

Note on this clone: There is no known antigen for this receptor. Base qualities are missing; no much larger clone stands one base away.

Source material: peripheral blood. This TCR was sampled from a woman in her 70s with acute or convalescent COVID-19. Recombination joined TRBV6-5 with TRBJ2-7, and perhaps TRBD1 as D gene, on 5 matching bases. CDR3 protein: CATVSTKGNYEQYF. The nucleotide sequence reads TGTGCCACCGTTTCAACCAAGGGGAACTACGAGCAGTACTTC.